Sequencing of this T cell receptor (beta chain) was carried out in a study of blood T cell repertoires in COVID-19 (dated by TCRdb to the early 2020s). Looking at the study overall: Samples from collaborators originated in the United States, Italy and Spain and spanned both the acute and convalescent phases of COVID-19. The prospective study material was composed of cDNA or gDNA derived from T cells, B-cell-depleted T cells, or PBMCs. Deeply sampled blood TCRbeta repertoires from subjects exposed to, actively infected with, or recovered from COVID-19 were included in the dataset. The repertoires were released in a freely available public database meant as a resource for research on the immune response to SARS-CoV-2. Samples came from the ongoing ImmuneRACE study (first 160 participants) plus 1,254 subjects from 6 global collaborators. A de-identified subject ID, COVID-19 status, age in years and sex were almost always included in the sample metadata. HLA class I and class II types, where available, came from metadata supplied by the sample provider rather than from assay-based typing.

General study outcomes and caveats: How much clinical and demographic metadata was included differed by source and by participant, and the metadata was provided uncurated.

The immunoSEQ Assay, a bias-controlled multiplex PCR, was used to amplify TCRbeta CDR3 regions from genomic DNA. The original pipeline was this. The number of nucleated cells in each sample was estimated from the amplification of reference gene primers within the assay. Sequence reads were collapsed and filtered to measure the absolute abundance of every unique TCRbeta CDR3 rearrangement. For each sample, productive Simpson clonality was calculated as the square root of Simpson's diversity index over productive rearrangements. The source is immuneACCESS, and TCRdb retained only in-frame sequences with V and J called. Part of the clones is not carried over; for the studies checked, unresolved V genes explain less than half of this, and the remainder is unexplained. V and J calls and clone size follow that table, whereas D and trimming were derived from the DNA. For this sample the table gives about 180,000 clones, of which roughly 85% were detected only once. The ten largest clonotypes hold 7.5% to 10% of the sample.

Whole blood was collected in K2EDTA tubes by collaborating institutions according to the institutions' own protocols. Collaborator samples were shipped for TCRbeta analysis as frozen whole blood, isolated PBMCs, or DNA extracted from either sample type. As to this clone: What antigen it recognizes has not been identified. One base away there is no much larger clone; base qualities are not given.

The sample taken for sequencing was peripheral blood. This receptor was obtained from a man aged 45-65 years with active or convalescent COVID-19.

CDR3 protein: CASNFGEGPQHF. In nucleotides, the sequence is TGTGCCAGCAACTTCGGGGAGGGGCCCCAGCATTTT. Recombination linked TRBV7-2 to TRBJ1-5, with the D gene uncertain. From the cysteine up to the phenylalanine, the CDR3 has a length of 12 residues. The only DNA kept is the CDR3, 36 bases in frame from the first base. V and J lose 7 bases and 9 bases, and a span of 13 bases separates them. The germline V gene yields SGHTA for CDR1 and FQGNSA for CDR2.